A single sample is the source of the 4 T cell receptor beta chains below, sequenced in a study of radiation and T cells in renal cell carcinoma. Clones were sequenced by immunoSEQ multiplex PCR, and TCRdb holds only the in-frame ones, with some missing. The sample carries some 100,000 clones, 82% recorded once. This sample's time point: baseline pretreatment blood. Noted treatment: 15 Gy SBRT to primary tumor, nephrectomy 4 weeks later. The sample here was blood, taken from a patient whose treatment included radiotherapy and nephrectomy. Receptors originate from a man in his sixties with renal cell carcinoma.

V and J are TRBV10-1 and TRBJ2-3, with 11 nucleotides matching TRBD2. The CDR3 is 16 amino acids. CDR1 and CDR2 (germline): WNHNN, SYGVQD (reference sequence). Trimming at V came to 5 bases and at J to 0 bases, leaving 4 bases not matched to a gene. CDR3 DNA sequence: TGCGCCAGCAGTACCGGGACTAGCGGCAGCACAGATACGCAGTATTTT. It yields the protein CASSTGTSGSTDTQYF.

This clone occurred once. The CDR3 spells CASSPRGGGQGFFEAFF. The CDR3 nucleotides read TGTGCCAGCAGCCCCCGCGGTGGAGGACAGGGATTTTTTGAAGCTTTCTTT. The genes are TRBV7-2 and TRBJ1-1, with TRBD1 matching over 8 bases. From germline, CDR1 is SGHTA and CDR2 FQGNSA. Trimming cost V 5 bases and J 7 bases; bases outside gene matches: 18. This CDR3 region has 17 residues.

The gene calls are TRBV27 and TRBJ2-1; D uncertain. Per the germline V gene, CDR1 is MNHEY and CDR2 is SMNVEV (reference sequence). This CDR3 is 15 amino acids long. V lost 1 base, J lost 5 bases, and 12 bases lay in between. As DNA, the CDR3 is TGTGCCAGCAGTTTATTCGGGCAGTTGAACAATGAGCAGTTCTTC. It yields the protein CASSLFGQLNNEQFF.

In this sample, this clone turned up many times. The chain recombines TRBV10-2 with TRBJ2-7; 13 nucleotides agree with TRBD2. This CDR3 spans 16 amino acids. Germline V CDR1 and CDR2: WSHSY, SAAADI. The junction had 6 bases not matched to a gene; V was cut back by 6 bases and J by 1 base. The CDR3 loop is CASSSGTSGMSYEQYF. CDR3 in DNA: TGCGCCAGCAGCTCCGGGACTAGCGGGATGTCCTACGAGCAGTACTTC.